The T cell receptor beta chain under discussion was sequenced for a study of neurological immune-mediated disorders (dated by TCRdb to about 2019). Regarding the complete study: Among the 34 multiple sclerosis patients, relapsing-remitting MS accounted for around 30 and secondary progressive MS accounted for 3. Of the roughly 68 subjects in the cohort, some 15 were HAM/TSP patients, some 35 were multiple sclerosis patients, and some 20 were healthy controls. Peripheral blood TCR-beta repertoires from patients with HTLV-I-associated myelopathy (HAM/TSP), patients with multiple sclerosis, and healthy controls were compared in the study using UMI-based sequencing. The roughly 110 TCR-beta libraries covered PBMC samples along with longitudinal samples, technical triplicates, and paired sorted CD4+ and CD8+ T-cell subsets.

cDNA was synthesized by template-switch 5'RACE using a primer with a 10-nucleotide random unique molecular identifier that tagged each TCR transcript. Every sequencing run covered 15-18 subjects and yielded more than 160 million TCR-beta sequences. The RNeasy kit was used to extract total RNA. The KAPA Real-time Library Amplification kit was used to amplify TCR-beta VDJ regions with primers for the TCR constant region and the 5'RACE anchor. Sample indexes and Illumina adaptors were added in a first PCR, and a second PCR then increased library yield. The roughly 650 bp TCR product was size-selected on a 2% E-gel SizeSelection system after Ampure bead purification. Library quality was checked on a Bioanalyzer, concentration was measured with Qubit, and libraries were quantified with the Kapa Library Quantification kit before pooling. Libraries were sequenced paired-end 2 x 150 bp on an Illumina HiSeq 2500. To increase sequence diversity, roughly 24-32% phiX was spiked into each library pool. The authors' pipeline ran thus. The UMI-based MiGEC pipeline processed quality-filtered reads and removed over 80% of raw TCR sequences during error correction. IMGT germline references were used for alignment of VDJ genes, and clonotypes were defined by a unique CDR3 amino acid sequence together with V-J genes. Clonal expansion, Shannon diversity and CDR3 relatedness were evaluated with VDJtools (CalcPairwiseDistances, ClusterSamples), while phylogenetic trees were built in CLCbio workbench. A clone was classed as expanded if it had 8 or more unique UMIs, a cutoff based on coefficient-of-variation modelling across technical triplicates. TCRdb reanalyzed the raw reads on its own, using fastp at Q25 for trimming and MiXCR for clone calling, and kept in-frame beta chains. For every CDR3 protein sequence, its rows merge into one entry that carries the most common genes and DNA. The V and J calls shown here were made by TCRdb, not taken from the authors' results. The sample profile shows tens of thousands of distinct CDR3 sequences; 5% to 6% of them were found once. The ten largest clones represent roughly 2.4% of the sample.

Clipping removes 0 bases from V and 4 bases from J, with 1 as the unmatched junction base count. The CDR3 numbers 17 residues from cysteine through phenylalanine. Of all the DNA, just the CDR3 is kept, 51 bases in frame from base 1. Based on the germline V gene, the CDR1 and CDR2 sequences are MNHEY and SVGAGI. The sample holds many counts of this clonotype. Its antigen target is currently unknown. Nothing much larger sits one base from this clone, and base qualities are not available. For unsorted PBMC libraries, 2 million PBMCs were used after storage in RNAlater at -80 degrees C until RNA extraction. Multiple sclerosis patients were enrolled in a US clinical protocol under which disease progression was evaluated by magnetic resonance imaging. Peripheral blood underwent Ficoll-Hypaque density gradient centrifugation to isolate PBMCs, which were then cryopreserved in liquid nitrogen. Here is what the overall study found, with its caveats: Expanded clones from different subjects shared no identical CDR3 amino acid sequences, which suggests that TCR-beta repertoires were private in all groups. The MS cluster showed no association with clinical or MRI features, and the authors stated that larger cohorts are needed. Phylogenetic analysis grouped repertoires from 18 of 34 MS patients into a cluster of related CDR3 sequences, suggesting a possible repertoire-level signature. The highest TCR clonal expansion was observed in HAM/TSP patients, whereas the lowest was observed in MS patients, even when compared with healthy controls.

This TCR derives from a woman aged 25 to 39 with multiple sclerosis. Sequenced: PBMCs. Rearrangement joined TRBV6-5 to TRBJ2-2, with 14 bases in between that match TRBD2. The CDR3 here reads CASSYSTSGRATGELFF. At the DNA level, the sequence is TGTGCCAGCAGTTACTCGACTAGCGGGAGGGCCACCGGGGAGCTGTTTTTT.